Below, one T cell receptor (beta chain) is given with its context. Its specificity is not known. The data were obtained in a study of cytomegalovirus exposure and HLA in healthy donors. Findings of the study overall: An assumption of roughly uniform sequencing depth across donors underlay the presence/absence analyses.

The PCR employed 60 Vbeta primers together with 13 Jbeta primers. TCRdb's table, derived via immunoSEQ multiplex PCR, lists solely in-frame clones and lacks some. This sample lists under 60,000 clones; its ten largest clones have more than 9%. CDR1 and CDR2 (germline): SGHRS, YFSETQ. V shed 3 bases and J 2 bases; nucleotides not matched to a gene: 7. The CDR3 consists of 15 residues. This TCR was recovered from a woman in her twenties or thirties in good health and CMV-seropositive. This rearrangement joins TRBV5-1 to TRBJ1-1; 7 bases match TRBD1. Sequencing used PBMCs. The DNA for the CDR3 is TGCGCCAGCAGCTCTCCGGGACAGAACAACACTGAAGCTTTCTTT. Its translation is CASSSPGQNNTEAFF.